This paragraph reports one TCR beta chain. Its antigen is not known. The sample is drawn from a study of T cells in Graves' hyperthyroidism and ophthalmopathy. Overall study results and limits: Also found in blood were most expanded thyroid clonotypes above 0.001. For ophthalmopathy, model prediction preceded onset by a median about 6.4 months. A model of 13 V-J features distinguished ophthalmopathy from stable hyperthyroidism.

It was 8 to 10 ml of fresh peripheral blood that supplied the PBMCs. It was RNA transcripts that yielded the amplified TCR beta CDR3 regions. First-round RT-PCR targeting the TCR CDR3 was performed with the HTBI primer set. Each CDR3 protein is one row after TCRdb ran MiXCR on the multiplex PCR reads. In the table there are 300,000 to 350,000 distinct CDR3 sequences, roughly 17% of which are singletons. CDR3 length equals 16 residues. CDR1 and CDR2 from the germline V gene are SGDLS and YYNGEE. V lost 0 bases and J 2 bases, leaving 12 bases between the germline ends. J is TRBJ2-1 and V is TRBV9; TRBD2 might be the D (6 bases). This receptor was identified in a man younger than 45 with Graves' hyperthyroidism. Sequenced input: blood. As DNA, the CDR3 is TGTGCCAGCAGCGTAGGTGGGCGGGGAACCTACAATGAGCAGTTCTTC. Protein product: CASSVGGRGTYNEQFF. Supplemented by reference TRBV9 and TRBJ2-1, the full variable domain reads DSGVTQTPKHLITATGQRVTLRCSPRSGDLSVYWYQQSLDQGLQFLIQYYNGEERAKGNILERFSAQQFPDLHSELNLSSLELGDSALYFCASSVGGRGTYNEQFFGPGTRLTVL.